The present T cell receptor beta chain was sequenced within a study of blood T cell repertoires in COVID-19. Sequencing used immunoSEQ multiplex PCR; TCRdb keeps in-frame clones, though not all of them. The sample shows approximately 190,000 clones, around 84% of them seen only once. The CDR3 spans 19 residues. Trimming shortened V by 5 bases and J by 3 bases, and 23 bases separated the two germline ends. The germline CDR1 and CDR2 sequences are LNHDA and SQIVND (reference sequence). Clinical history as reported by participants underpinned cohort assignment. Within the 2 weeks before study entry, each person in the exposed group met a COVID-19 case.

The TCR comes from a woman in her twenties or thirties who had been exposed to COVID-19. The specimen sequenced was PBMCs or T cells enriched from blood (not recorded which). The rearrangement links TRBV19 to TRBJ1-6; perhaps TRBD1 as D (6 bases). The CDR3 protein is CASSSLTPQTGYYNSPLHF. CDR3 DNA sequence: TGTGCCAGTAGTTCCCTAACGCCCCAAACAGGGTACTATAATTCACCCCTCCACTTT.